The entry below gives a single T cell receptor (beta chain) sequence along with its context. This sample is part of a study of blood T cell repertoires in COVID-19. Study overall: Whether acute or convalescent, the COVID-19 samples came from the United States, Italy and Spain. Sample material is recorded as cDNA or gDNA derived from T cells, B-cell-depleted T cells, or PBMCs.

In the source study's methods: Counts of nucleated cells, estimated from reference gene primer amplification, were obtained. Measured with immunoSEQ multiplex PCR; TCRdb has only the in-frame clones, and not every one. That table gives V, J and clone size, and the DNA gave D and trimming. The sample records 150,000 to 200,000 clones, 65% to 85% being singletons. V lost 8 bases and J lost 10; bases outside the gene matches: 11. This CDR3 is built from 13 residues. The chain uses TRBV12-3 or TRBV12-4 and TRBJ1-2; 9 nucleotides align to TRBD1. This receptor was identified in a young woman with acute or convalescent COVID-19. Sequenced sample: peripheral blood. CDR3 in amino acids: CASSKQGQGSYTF. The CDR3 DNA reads TGTGCCAGCTCAAAGCAGGGACAGGGATCCTACACCTTC.